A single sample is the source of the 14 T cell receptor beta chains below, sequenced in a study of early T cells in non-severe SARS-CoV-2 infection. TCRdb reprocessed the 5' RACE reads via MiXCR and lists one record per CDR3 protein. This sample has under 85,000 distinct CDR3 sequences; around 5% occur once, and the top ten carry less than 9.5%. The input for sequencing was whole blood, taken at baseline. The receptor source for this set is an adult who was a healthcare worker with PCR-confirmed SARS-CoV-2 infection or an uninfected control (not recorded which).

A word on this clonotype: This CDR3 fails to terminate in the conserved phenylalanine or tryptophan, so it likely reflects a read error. CDR3 protein: CTSSGQGAYEQYI. CDR3 bases: TGTACCAGCAGCGGACAGGGGGCTTACGAGCAGTACATC. The J gene is TRBJ2-7, the V gene TRBV9, with TRBD1 matching 11 bases. This CDR3 is built from 13 residues. Germline assignment: CDR1 SGDLS and CDR2 YYNGEE.

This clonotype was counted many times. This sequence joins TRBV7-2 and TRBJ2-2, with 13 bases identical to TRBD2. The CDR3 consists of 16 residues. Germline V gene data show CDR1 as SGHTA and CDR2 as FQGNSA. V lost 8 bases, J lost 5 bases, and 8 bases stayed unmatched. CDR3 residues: CASPRGLAGQTGELFF. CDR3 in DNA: TGTGCCAGCCCGAGGGGACTAGCGGGACAGACCGGGGAGCTGTTTTTT.

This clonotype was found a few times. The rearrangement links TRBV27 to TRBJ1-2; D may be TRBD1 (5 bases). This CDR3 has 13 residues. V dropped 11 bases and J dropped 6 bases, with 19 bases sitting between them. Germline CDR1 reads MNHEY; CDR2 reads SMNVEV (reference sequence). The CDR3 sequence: CASLGTPGDGYTF. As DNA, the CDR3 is TGTGCCTCCCTGGGGACCCCCGGGGATGGCTACACCTTC.

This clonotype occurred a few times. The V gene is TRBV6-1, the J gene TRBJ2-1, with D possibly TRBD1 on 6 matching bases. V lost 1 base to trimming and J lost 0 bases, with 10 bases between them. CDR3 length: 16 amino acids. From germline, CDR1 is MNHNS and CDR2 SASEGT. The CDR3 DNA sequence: TGTGCCAGCAGTGAAGGGCAGGGGAGCTCCTACAATGAGCAGTTCTTC. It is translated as CASSEGQGSSYNEQFF.

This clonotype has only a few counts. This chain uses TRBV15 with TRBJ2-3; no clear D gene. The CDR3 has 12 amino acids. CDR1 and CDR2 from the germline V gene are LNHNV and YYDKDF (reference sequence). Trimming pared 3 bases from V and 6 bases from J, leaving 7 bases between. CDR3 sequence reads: CATSRLTDTQYF. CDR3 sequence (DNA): TGTGCCACCAGCAGGTTGACGGATACGCAGTATTTT. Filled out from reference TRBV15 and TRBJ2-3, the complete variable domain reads DAMVIQNPRYQVTQFGKPVTLSCSQTLNHNVMYWYQQKSSQAPKLLFHYYDKDFNNEADTPDNFQSRRPNTSFCFLDIRSPGLGDTAMYLCATSRLTDTQYFGPGTRLTVL.

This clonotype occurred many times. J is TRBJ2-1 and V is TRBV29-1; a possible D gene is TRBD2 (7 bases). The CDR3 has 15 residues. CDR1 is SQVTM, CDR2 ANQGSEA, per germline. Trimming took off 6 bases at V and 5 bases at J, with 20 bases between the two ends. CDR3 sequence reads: CSVAGGPSGDNEQFF. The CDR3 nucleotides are TGCAGCGTCGCCGGGGGGCCTAGCGGAGACAATGAGCAGTTCTTC.

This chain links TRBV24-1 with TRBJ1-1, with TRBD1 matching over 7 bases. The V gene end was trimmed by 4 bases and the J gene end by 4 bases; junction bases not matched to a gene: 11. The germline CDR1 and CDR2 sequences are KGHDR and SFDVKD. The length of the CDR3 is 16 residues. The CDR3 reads CATSELDREEGTEAFF. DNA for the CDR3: TGTGCCACCAGTGAACTCGACAGGGAAGAGGGCACTGAAGCTTTCTTT.

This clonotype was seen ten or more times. The CDR3 region has the DNA TGTGCCAGCAGCTCACAGTCCCGCCTGGAAACTTACGAGCAGTACTTC. Residues: CASSSQSRLETYEQYF. The chain employs TRBV7-2 and TRBJ2-7; D is unclear. From germline, CDR1 is SGHTA and CDR2 FQGNSA. Trimming stripped 4 bases from V and 4 bases from J, with 20 bases between. The CDR3 length is 16 residues.

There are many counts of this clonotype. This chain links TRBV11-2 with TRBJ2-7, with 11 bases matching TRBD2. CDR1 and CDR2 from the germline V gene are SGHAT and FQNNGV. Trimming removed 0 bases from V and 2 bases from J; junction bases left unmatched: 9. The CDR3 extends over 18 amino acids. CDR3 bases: TGTGCCAGCAGCTTAGAGTCTATGATAGCGGGAGGGACCTACGAGCAGTACTTC. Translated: CASSLESMIAGGTYEQYF.

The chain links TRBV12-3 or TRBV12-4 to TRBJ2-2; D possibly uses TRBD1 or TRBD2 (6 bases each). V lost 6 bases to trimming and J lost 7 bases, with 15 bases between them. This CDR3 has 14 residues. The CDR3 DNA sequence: TGTGCCAGCAGGGGGCTCGGGGGCGTCGGGGAGCTGTTTTTT. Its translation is CASRGLGGVGELFF.

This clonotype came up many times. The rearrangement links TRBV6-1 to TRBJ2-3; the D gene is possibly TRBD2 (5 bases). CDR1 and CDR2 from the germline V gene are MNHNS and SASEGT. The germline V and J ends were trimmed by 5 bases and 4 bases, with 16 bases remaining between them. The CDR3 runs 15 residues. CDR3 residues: CASSSPAAGADTQYF. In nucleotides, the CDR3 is TGTGCCAGCAGTTCCCCCGCGGCGGGCGCAGATACGCAGTATTTT.

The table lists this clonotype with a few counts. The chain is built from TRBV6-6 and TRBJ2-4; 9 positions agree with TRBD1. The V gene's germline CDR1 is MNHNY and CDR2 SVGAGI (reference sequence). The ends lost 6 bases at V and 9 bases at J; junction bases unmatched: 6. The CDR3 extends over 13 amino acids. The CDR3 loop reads CASSQGQGSIQYF. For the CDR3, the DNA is TGTGCCAGCAGCCAAGGACAGGGGAGCATTCAGTACTTC.

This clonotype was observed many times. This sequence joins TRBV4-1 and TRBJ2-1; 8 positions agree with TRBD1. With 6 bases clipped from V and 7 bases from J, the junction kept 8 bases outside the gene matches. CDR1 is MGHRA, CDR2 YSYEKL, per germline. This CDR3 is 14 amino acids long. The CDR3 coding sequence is TGCGCCAGCAGTGCCGGGACAGGATCTAATGAGCAGTTCTTC. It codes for CASSAGTGSNEQFF.

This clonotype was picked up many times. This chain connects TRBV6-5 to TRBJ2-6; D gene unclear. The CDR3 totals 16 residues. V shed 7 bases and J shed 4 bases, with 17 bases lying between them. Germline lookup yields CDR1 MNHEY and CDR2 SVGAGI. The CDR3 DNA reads TGTGCCAGCAACGTCGACGGTCCCTCGGGGGCCAACGTCCTGACTTTC. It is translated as CASNVDGPSGANVLTF.